This T cell receptor beta chain was documented in a study of cytomegalovirus exposure and HLA in healthy donors. Study-wide results and caveats: Per a later analysis, HLA-associated TCR beta chains showed more clonal expansion than other, equally common TCR beta chains.

The PCR employed 60 Vbeta primers together with 13 Jbeta primers. Using immunoSEQ multiplex PCR, the repertoire was profiled, and TCRdb retains in-frame clones only, with some absent. The sample has around 33,000 clones, roughly four fifths seen once. Of note for this clone: Its antigen is currently unknown.

The germline V gene has CDR1 MDHEN and CDR2 SYDVKM. This CDR3 has 15 amino acids. The V and J ends lost 6 bases and 8 bases respectively, with 22 bases between them. The sequenced sample was PBMCs. This clonotype was obtained from a woman in her 30s in good health and CMV-seropositive. The V and J genes are TRBV28 and TRBJ1-2; TRBD1 is a possible D gene (6 bases). The CDR3 region has the DNA TGTGCCAGCAGACGCGGCGACAGGATCTATGGAGGCTACACCTTC. This encodes CASRRGDRIYGGYTF.